The 18 T cell receptor beta chains below were found in one sample sequenced in a study of T-cell reconstitution after alpha-beta-depleted transplantation in children. Using unique molecular identifiers, the investigators prepared the TCRbeta library. TCRdb re-called the PCR reads with MiXCR, one entry per CDR3 protein. Among about 610,000 distinct CDR3 sequences, over 9.5% were seen once, and the ten largest hold 4% to 5%. Sequencing used PBMCs from the stem cell graft donor, obtained from the stem cell graft. These receptors all come from a human donor who donated a stem cell graft to a child with acute myeloid leukemia.

The chain employs TRBV29-1 and TRBJ2-3; perhaps TRBD2 as D (6 bases). CDR1 SQVTM and CDR2 ANQGSEA come from the germline V gene. The V end lost 7 bases, the J end lost 3 bases, and 17 bases lay between the germline ends. CDR3 length: 14 residues. CDR3 DNA: TGCAGCGCGGCCGGGGGTAGTATAACAGATACGCAGTATTTT. Translating gives CSAAGGSITDTQYF.

This clonotype was seen many times. The rearrangement links TRBV29-1 to TRBJ2-3; unclear D gene. There are 13 residues in the CDR3. Germline V gene sequence: CDR1 SQVTM, CDR2 ANQGSEA. With 2 bases removed from V and 5 bases from J, the gap between germline ends came to 11 bases. The CDR3 DNA reads TGCAGCGTTGAACTAGTGGTAGGAGATACGCAGTATTTT. It translates to CSVELVVGDTQYF.

The chain has TRBV25-1 and TRBJ1-4; perhaps TRBD1 as D (6 bases). The CDR3 has 14 amino acids. Germline-derived CDR1 and CDR2 are MGHDK and SYGVNS. The V gene lost 2 bases and the J gene lost 5 bases, with 9 bases spanning the gap. The CDR3 sequence: CASSEGQPNEKLFF. Here the CDR3 DNA reads TGTGCCAGCAGTGAAGGACAGCCAAATGAAAAACTGTTTTTT.

The chain has TRBV6-1 and TRBJ1-2, with 8 bases fitting TRBD1. Germline CDR1 MNHNS, CDR2 SASEGT. Unmatched junction bases numbered 22, after V lost 5 bases and J lost 5 bases. The CDR3 sequence is 19 residues long. The CDR3 DNA is TGTGCCAGCAGTCGGCTTGTCGGGGTCCCACAAAACAGGGGGTATGGCTACACCTTC. Encoded protein: CASSRLVGVPQNRGYGYTF.

V is TRBV4-3 and J is TRBJ2-1; 9 nucleotides agree with TRBD2. Germline assignment: CDR1 LGHNA and CDR2 YSLEER. This CDR3 spans 18 amino acids. V trimming: 0 bases; J trimming: 5 bases; junction bases outside the gene matches: 11. The CDR3 is CASSQDLQIAGAHNEQFF. The CDR3 coding sequence is TGCGCCAGCAGCCAAGATCTGCAGATAGCGGGAGCACACAATGAGCAGTTCTTC.

This sequence joins TRBV5-6 and TRBJ2-7; TRBD1 is a possible D gene (6 bases). Trimming shortened V by 3 bases and J by 3 bases, and 10 bases separated the two germline ends. Germline V CDR1 and CDR2: SGHDT, YYEEEE. There are 13 residues in the CDR3. The CDR3 nucleotides read TGTGCCAGCAGCTCGGGACAAGACTACGAGCAGTACTTC. It codes for CASSSGQDYEQYF.

This clonotype has more than one count but fewer than ten. The J gene is TRBJ2-7, the V gene TRBV12-3 or TRBV12-4, with D maybe TRBD1 (5 bases). V shed 3 bases and J shed 3 bases, with 33 bases lying between them. CDR3 length: 21 residues. CDR3 sequence reads: CASSFAAPTGVRAGRDYEQYF. The CDR3 coding sequence is TGTGCCAGCAGTTTTGCGGCTCCCACTGGGGTTCGGGCAGGGCGAGACTACGAGCAGTACTTC.

The J gene is TRBJ2-4, the V gene TRBV20-1, with 8 nucleotides matching TRBD2. Germline CDR1 is DFQATT and CDR2 is SNEGSKA (reference sequence). This CDR3 region has 15 residues. V lost 0 bases and J lost 7; bases outside the gene matches: 8. DNA of the CDR3: TGCAGTGCTAGAGATACGACGGGAGGGAGGAACATTCAGTACTTC. Protein product: CSARDTTGGRNIQYF.

The chain is built from TRBV5-1 and TRBJ2-7, with 14 bases fitting TRBD2. Germline CDR1 SGHRS, CDR2 YFSETQ. The CDR3 totals 17 residues. The V and J ends lost 0 bases and 3 bases, in that order; junction bases with no gene match: 5. The CDR3 nucleotides read TGCGCCAGCAGCTTGGCCGTGGGGACTAGCGGGAGCTACGAGCAGTACTTC. Translating it yields CASSLAVGTSGSYEQYF.

The V gene is TRBV4-3, the J gene TRBJ2-7, with D hard to call. Looked up from germline, CDR1 is LGHNA and CDR2 is YSLEER. V lost 0 bases, J lost 3 bases, and 12 bases lay in between. This CDR3 has 15 amino acids. CDR3 loop: CASSQDRGWVYEQYF. The CDR3 coding sequence is TGCGCCAGCAGCCAAGATCGCGGTTGGGTCTACGAGCAGTACTTC.

This chain links TRBV13 with TRBJ2-6, with D possibly matching TRBD1 (9 bases). The V end was cut by 6 bases, the J end by 2 bases, with 32 bases between. Germline CDR1 PRHDT, CDR2 FYEKMQ (reference sequence). The CDR3 covers 22 residues. The CDR3 bases are TGTGCCAGCAGACCGGACAGGGGCGTCCGGGAGGGCCTTATCACTGGGGCCAACGTCCTGACTTTC. The encoded protein is CASRPDRGVREGLITGANVLTF.

Ten or more counts support this clonotype. This chain links TRBV11-2 with TRBJ1-5; a weak D match, TRBD1 (6 bases). V lost 1 base, J lost 2 bases, and 9 bases lay in between. Germline CDR1 and CDR2: SGHAT and FQNNGV. The CDR3 length is 15 residues. This CDR3 is CASSLGGQRNQPQHF. CDR3 nucleotides: TGTGCCAGCAGCTTAGGCGGACAGCGCAATCAGCCCCAGCATTTT.

This clonotype was observed at least ten times. The rearrangement uses TRBV20-1 and TRBJ2-1, with TRBD2 matching over 10 bases. The CDR3 sequence is 16 residues long. Germline V gives CDR1 DFQATT, CDR2 SNEGSKA (reference sequence). Losses at the gene ends were 4 bases for V and 6 bases for J; bases not matched to a gene: 12. This CDR3 is CSANSGRYPPLNEQFF. The CDR3 bases are TGCAGTGCTAATAGCGGGAGGTACCCTCCACTCAATGAGCAGTTCTTC.

The chain recombines TRBV5-1 with TRBJ2-3, with TRBD1 identical over 9 bases. V shed 4 bases and J 1 base; nucleotides not matched to a gene: 7. This CDR3 spans 16 amino acids. Germline V CDR1 and CDR2: SGHRS, YFSETQ. Here the CDR3 reads CASSPDRGGGTDTQYF. In DNA form, the CDR3 reads TGCGCCAGCAGCCCGGACAGGGGAGGGGGCACAGATACGCAGTATTTT. Based on the CDR3 plus reference TRBV5-1 and TRBJ2-3, the full variable domain is KAGVTQTPRYLIKTRGQQVTLSCSPISGHRSVSWYQQTPGQGLQFLFEYFSETQRNKGNFPGRFSGRQFSNSRSEMNVSTLELGDSALYLCASSPDRGGGTDTQYFGPGTRLTVL.

This clonotype came up a few times. The rearrangement links TRBV20-1 to TRBJ2-7, with 10 positions matching TRBD2. With V trimmed by 8 bases and J by 1 base, 5 bases remained unmatched. Per the germline V gene, CDR1 is DFQATT and CDR2 is SNEGSKA (reference sequence). The CDR3 totals 13 residues. This CDR3 reads CSSQREGSYEQYF. As DNA, the CDR3 is TGCAGTAGCCAGCGGGAGGGGTCCTACGAGCAGTACTTC.

The rearrangement joins TRBV12-3 or TRBV12-4 to TRBJ1-5; D may be TRBD1 (5 bases). This CDR3 spans 16 amino acids. Trimming stripped 2 bases from V and 2 bases from J, with 13 bases between. CDR3 in amino acids: CASSLRGGIGNQPQHF. For the CDR3, the DNA is TGTGCCAGCAGTTTACGGGGGGGAATAGGCAATCAGCCCCAGCATTTT.

Only a few counts were recorded for this clonotype. This chain connects TRBV20-1 to TRBJ2-5, with D perhaps TRBD2 (5 bases). Deletions cut 0 bases from V and 5 bases from J, with 31 bases between. The length of the CDR3 is 20 residues. Germline values: CDR1 DFQATT, CDR2 SNEGSKA (reference sequence). The chain's CDR3 is CSARDEFGRASSGVRETQYF. In DNA, the CDR3 is TGCAGTGCTAGAGACGAGTTCGGGCGGGCTAGTAGTGGGGTCCGGGAGACCCAGTACTTC.

This clonotype turned up a few times. J is TRBJ2-2 and V is TRBV20-1, with 11 bases matching TRBD2. The V gene's germline CDR1 is DFQATT and CDR2 SNEGSKA (reference sequence). V dropped 3 bases and J dropped 7; count of bases not matched to a gene: 7. This CDR3 comprises 15 residues. The CDR3 DNA follows: TGCAGTGCTAGCACTAGCGGGAGTTTAAGCGGGGAGCTGTTTTTT. It encodes CSASTSGSLSGELFF.